This T cell receptor beta chain comes out of a study of blood T cell repertoires in COVID-19. Assay used: immunoSEQ multiplex PCR; TCRdb lists only in-frame clones, some missing. Counted here are 650,000 to 800,000 clones, 75% to 90% occurring once; the ten biggest clones make up roughly 0.25%. Sequencing input: peripheral blood. The sequence came from a woman aged 18-30 years with acute or convalescent COVID-19.

The CDR3 DNA sequence: TGTGCCAGCAGCTCGAGAAAAGACACCGGGGAGCTGTTTTTT. Its translation is CASSSRKDTGELFF. The chain recombines TRBV7-8 with TRBJ2-2; D unclear. V gave up 4 bases and J gave up 3 bases, with 9 bases separating them. This CDR3 comprises 14 residues. The germline CDR1 and CDR2 sequences are SGHVS and FQNEAQ.